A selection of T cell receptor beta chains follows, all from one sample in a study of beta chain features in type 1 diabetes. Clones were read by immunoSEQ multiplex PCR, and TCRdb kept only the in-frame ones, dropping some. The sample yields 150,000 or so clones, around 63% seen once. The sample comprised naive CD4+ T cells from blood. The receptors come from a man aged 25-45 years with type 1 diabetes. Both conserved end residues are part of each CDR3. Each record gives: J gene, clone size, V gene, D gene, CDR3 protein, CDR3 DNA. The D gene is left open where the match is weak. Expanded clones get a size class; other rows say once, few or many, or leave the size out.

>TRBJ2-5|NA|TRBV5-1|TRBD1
CASSVTGLETQYF
TGCGCCAGCAGCGTGACAGGGCTAGAGACCCAGTACTTC
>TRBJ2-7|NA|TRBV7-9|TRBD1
CASSTTGPYEQYF
TGTGCCAGCAGCACGACAGGGCCCTACGAGCAGTACTTC
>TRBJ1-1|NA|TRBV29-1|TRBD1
CSVELGTGLWNVNTEAFF
TGCAGCGTTGAACTAGGGACAGGCCTATGGAACGTGAACACTGAAGCTTTCTTT
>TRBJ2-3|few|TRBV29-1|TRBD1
CSVHPVGQGTDTQYF
TGCAGCGTTCATCCCGTAGGACAGGGGACAGATACGCAGTATTTT
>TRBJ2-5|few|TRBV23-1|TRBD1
CASIDPDRATIRGFQETQYF
TGCGCCAGCATCGACCCGGACAGGGCCACAATTAGGGGATTCCAAGAGACCCAGTACTTC
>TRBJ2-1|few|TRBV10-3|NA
CAIRRDNDNEQFF
TGTGCCATCAGGCGGGACAACGACAATGAGCAGTTCTTC
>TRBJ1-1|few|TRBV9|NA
CASSVAAPSTEAFF
TGTGCCAGCAGCGTAGCGGCACCCTCCACTGAAGCTTTCTTT
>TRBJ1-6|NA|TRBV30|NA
CAWSMVSGSPLHF
TGTGCCTGGAGTATGGTGTCGGGTTCACCCCTCCACTTT
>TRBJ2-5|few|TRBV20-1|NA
CSASSQETQYF
TGCAGTGCCAGTTCCCAAGAGACCCAGTACTTC
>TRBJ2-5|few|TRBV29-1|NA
CSVDSGLGTQYF
TGCAGCGTAGACTCCGGGCTGGGGACCCAGTACTTC
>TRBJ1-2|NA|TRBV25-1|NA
CASSEARGRGFNYGYTF
TGTGCCAGCAGTGAGGCCCGAGGCAGGGGATTTAACTATGGCTACACCTTC
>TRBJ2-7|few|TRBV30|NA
CAWQGSYEQYF
TGTGCCTGGCAGGGGAGCTACGAGCAGTACTTC
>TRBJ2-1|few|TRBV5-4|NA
CASSPTPLIPGSNEQFF
TGTGCCAGCAGCCCGACACCACTAATACCCGGCTCCAATGAGCAGTTCTTC
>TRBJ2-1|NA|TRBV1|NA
CTSSQWVRRVTYNEQFF
TGCACCAGCAGCCAATGGGTGAGGCGGGTTACCTACAATGAGCAGTTCTTC
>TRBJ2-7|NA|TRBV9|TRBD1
CASSGGQGYEQYF
TGTGCCAGCAGCGGGGGACAGGGCTACGAGCAGTACTTC
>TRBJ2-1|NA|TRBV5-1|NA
CASSLAVTNNEQFF
TGCGCCAGCAGCTTGGCTGTGACCAACAATGAGCAGTTCTTC
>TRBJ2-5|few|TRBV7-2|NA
CASSLSRAKGETQYF
TGTGCCAGCAGCTTATCCAGGGCCAAGGGAGAGACCCAGTACTTC
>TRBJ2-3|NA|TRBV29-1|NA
CSTGYSTDTQYF
TGCAGCACGGGGTACAGCACAGATACGCAGTATTTT
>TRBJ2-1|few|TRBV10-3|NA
CAISDPTGPNEQFF
TGTGCCATCAGTGACCCTACAGGGCCCAATGAGCAGTTCTTC
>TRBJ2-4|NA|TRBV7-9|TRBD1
CASSPRTGTENIQYF
TGTGCCAGCAGCCCCCGGACAGGGACAGAAAACATTCAGTACTTC
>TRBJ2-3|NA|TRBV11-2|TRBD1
CASSSVRGRDTDTQYF
TGTGCCAGCAGCTCTGTCAGGGGGCGCGACACAGATACGCAGTATTTT
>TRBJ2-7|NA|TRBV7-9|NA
CASSQTGEQYF
TGTGCCAGCAGCCAAACGGGGGAGCAGTACTTC
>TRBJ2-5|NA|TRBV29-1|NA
CSVRPGPQETQYF
TGCAGCGTCCGGCCGGGACCCCAAGAGACCCAGTACTTC
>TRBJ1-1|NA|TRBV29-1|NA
CSVEARGGNTEAFF
TGCAGCGTTGAAGCCAGGGGCGGGAACACTGAAGCTTTCTTT
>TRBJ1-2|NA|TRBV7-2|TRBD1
CASSLEGTGVGYTF
TGTGCCAGCAGCTTAGAAGGGACAGGGGTAGGCTACACCTTC
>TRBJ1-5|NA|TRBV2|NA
CASRVDSNQPQHF
TGTGCCAGCAGAGTTGATAGCAATCAGCCCCAGCATTTT
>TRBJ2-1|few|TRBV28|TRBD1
CASSSGQLLDEQFF
TGTGCCAGCAGTTCGGGACAGCTGCTCGATGAGCAGTTCTTC
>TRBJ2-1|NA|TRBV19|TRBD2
CASSKSRLAGYNEQFF
TGTGCCAGTAGTAAATCCCGACTAGCGGGATACAATGAGCAGTTCTTC
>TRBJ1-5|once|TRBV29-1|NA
CSAQAGSNQPQHF
TGCAGCGCCCAGGCGGGCAGCAATCAGCCCCAGCATTTT
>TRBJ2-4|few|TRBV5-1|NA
CASSLVARANIQYF
TGCGCCAGCAGCTTGGTGGCCAGGGCGAACATTCAGTACTTC
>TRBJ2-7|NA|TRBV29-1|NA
CSVEDRQGSHYEQYF
TGCAGCGTTGAAGATAGGCAGGGGAGTCACTACGAGCAGTACTTC
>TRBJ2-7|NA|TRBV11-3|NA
CASSRTSGYDEQYF
TGTGCCAGCAGCCGGACCAGTGGATATGACGAGCAGTACTTC
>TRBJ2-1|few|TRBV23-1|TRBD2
CASSQSSSRTSGNNEQFF
TGCGCCAGCAGTCAATCCTCGTCGCGGACTAGCGGAAACAATGAGCAGTTCTTC
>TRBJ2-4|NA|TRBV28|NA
CASTPRVGNQYF
TGTGCCAGCACTCCACGTGTGGGGAATCAGTACTTC
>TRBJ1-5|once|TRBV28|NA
CASWDSNQPQHF
TGTGCCTCCTGGGACAGCAATCAGCCCCAGCATTTT
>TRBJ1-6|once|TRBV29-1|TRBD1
CSVATGGRNSPLHF
TGCAGCGTTGCGACAGGGGGACGGAATTCACCCCTCCACTTT
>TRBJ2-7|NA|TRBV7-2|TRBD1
CASSLSGTGINEQYF
TGTGCCAGCAGCTTAAGCGGGACAGGGATCAACGAGCAGTACTTC
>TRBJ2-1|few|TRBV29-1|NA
CSVSLWGSYNEQFF
TGCAGCGTTTCACTGTGGGGATCCTACAATGAGCAGTTCTTC
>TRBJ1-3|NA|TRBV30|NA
CAWSVQGDAGNTIYF
TGTGCCTGGAGTGTACAGGGAGATGCTGGAAACACCATATATTTT
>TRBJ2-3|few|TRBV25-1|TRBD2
CASSEGGRVADTQYF
TGTGCCAGCAGTGAGGGGGGGAGGGTTGCAGATACGCAGTATTTT
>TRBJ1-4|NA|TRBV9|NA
CASSRGSEKLFF
TGTGCCAGCAGCCGAGGAAGCGAAAAACTGTTTTTT
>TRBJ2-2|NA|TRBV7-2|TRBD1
CASRPGTGNTGELFF
TGTGCCAGCAGACCTGGGACAGGGAACACCGGGGAGCTGTTTTTT
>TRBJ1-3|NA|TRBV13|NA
CASSLGRAVSGNTIYF
TGTGCCAGCAGCCTCGGACGGGCCGTCTCTGGAAACACCATATATTTT
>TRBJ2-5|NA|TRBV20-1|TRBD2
CSARELAGQYF
TGCAGTGCTAGAGAGCTAGCGGGACAGTACTTC
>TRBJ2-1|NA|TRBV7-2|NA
CASTLSGYNEQFF
TGTGCCAGCACCCTCTCGGGGTACAATGAGCAGTTCTTC
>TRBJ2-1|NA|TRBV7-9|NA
CASSLDWVNEQFF
TGTGCCAGCAGCTTAGATTGGGTTAATGAGCAGTTCTTC
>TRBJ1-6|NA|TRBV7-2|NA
CASRPAGENSPLHF
TGTGCCAGCCGCCCGGCAGGGGAGAATTCACCCCTCCACTTT
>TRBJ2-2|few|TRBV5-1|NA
CASSDTGTAGTGELFF
TGCGCCAGCAGCGACACCGGGACAGCGGGGACCGGGGAGCTGTTTTTT
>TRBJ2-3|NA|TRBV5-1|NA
CASSLDSTDTQYF
TGCGCCAGCAGCCTGGATAGCACAGATACGCAGTATTTT
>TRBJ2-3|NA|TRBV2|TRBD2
CASSATSGVTDTQYF
TGTGCCAGCAGTGCGACTAGCGGGGTCACAGATACGCAGTATTTT
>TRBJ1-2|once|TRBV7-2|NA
CASSRLGAGEGGYTF
TGTGCCAGCAGCCGCCTGGGGGCAGGGGAAGGTGGCTACACCTTC
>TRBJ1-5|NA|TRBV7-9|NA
CASSDWNQPQHF
TGTGCCAGCAGCGATTGGAATCAGCCCCAGCATTTT
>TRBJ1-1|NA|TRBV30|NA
CAWSVRQPGPLLSEAFF
TGTGCCTGGAGTGTACGGCAGCCGGGGCCTCTTCTTTCTGAAGCTTTCTTT
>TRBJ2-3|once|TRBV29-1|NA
CSVASTDTQYF
TGCAGCGTTGCCAGCACAGATACGCAGTATTTT
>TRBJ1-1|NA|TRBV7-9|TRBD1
CASSADRGAEAFF
TGTGCCAGCAGCGCCGACAGGGGGGCTGAAGCTTTCTTT